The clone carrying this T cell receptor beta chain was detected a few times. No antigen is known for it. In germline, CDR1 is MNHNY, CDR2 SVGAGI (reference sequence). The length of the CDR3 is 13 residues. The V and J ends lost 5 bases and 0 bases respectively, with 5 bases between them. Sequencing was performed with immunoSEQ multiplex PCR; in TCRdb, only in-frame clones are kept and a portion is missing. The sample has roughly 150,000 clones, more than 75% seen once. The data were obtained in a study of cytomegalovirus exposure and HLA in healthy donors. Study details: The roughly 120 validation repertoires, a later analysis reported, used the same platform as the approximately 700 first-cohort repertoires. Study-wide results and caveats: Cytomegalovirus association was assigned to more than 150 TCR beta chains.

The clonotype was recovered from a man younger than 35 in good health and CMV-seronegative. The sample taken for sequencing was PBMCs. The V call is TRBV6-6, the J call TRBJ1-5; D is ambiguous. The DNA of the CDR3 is TGTGCCAGCAGTCTAATTAGCAATCAGCCCCAGCATTTT. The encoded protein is CASSLISNQPQHF.